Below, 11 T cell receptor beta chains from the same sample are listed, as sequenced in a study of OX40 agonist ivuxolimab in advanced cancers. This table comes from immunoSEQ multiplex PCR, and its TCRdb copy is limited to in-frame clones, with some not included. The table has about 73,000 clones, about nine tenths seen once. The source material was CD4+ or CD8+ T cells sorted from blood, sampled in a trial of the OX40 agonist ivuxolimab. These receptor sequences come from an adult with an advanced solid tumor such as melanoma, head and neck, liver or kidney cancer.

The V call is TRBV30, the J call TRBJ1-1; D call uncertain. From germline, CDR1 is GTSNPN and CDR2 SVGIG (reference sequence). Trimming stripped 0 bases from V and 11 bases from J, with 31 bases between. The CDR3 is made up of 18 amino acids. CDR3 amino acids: CAWSVAESGLLKRGEAFF. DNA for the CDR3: TGTGCCTGGAGTGTGGCAGAATCCGGACTGCTTAAGCGGGGAGAGGCTTTCTTT.

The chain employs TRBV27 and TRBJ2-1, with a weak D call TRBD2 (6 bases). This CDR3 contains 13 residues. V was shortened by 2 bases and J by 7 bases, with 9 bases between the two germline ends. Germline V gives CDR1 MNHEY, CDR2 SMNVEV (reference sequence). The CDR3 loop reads CASSLNGGNEQFF. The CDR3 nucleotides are TGTGCCAGCAGTTTAAATGGAGGGAATGAGCAGTTCTTC.

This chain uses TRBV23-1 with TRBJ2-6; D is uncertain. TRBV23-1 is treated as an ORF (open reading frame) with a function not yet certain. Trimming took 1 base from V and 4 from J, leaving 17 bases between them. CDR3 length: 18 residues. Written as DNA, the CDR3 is TGCGCCAGCAGTCAATTGAGTTGTTGGGAAACCGGGGCCAACGTCCTGACTTTC. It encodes CASSQLSCWETGANVLTF.

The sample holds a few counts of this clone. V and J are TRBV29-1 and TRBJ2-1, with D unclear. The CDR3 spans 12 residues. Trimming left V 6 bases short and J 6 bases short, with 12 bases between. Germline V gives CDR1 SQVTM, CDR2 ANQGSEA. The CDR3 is CSVWVGFNEQFF. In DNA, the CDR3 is TGCAGCGTGTGGGTAGGGTTCAATGAGCAGTTCTTC.

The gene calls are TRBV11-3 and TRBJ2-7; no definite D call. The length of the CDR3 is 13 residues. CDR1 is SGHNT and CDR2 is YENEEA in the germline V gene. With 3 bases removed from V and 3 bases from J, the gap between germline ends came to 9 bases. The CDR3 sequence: CASSFMPGYEQYF. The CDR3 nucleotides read TGTGCCAGCAGCTTTATGCCGGGCTACGAGCAGTACTTC.

The CDR3 nucleotides read TGTGCCAGCAGTTTTGGTAGCGGGGGTGAGCAGTACTTC. Amino acids: CASSFGSGGEQYF. This chain connects TRBV27 to TRBJ2-7; 9 bases fit TRBD2. The CDR3 runs 13 residues. With 3 bases clipped from V and 7 bases from J, the junction kept 4 bases outside the gene matches. Germline CDR1 reads MNHEY; CDR2 reads SMNVEV (reference sequence).

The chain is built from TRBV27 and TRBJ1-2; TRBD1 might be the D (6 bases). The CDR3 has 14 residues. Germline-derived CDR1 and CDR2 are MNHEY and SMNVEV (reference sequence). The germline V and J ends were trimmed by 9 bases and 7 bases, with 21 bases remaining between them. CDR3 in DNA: TGTGCCAGTAGATCCTACGACCAGGGGTTTGGCTACACCTTC. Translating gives CASRSYDQGFGYTF.

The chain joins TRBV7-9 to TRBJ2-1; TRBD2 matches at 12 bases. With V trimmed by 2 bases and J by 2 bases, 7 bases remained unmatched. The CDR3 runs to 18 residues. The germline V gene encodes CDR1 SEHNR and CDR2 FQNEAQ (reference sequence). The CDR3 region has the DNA TGTGCCAGCAGCTTAACCGGAGGACTAGCGGGAACCTACAATGAGCAGTTCTTC. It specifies CASSLTGGLAGTYNEQFF.

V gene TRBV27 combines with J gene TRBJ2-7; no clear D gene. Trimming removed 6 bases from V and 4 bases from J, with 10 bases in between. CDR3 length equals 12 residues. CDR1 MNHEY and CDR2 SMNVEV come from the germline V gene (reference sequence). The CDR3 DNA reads TGTGCCAGCAGCGAGGAGAAATACGAGCAGTACTTC. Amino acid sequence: CASSEEKYEQYF.

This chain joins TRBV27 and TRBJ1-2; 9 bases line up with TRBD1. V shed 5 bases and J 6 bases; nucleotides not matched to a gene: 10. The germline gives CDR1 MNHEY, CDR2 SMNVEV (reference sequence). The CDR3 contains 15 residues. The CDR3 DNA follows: TGTGCCAGCAGTCACACTCTGACAGGGGGGGATGGCTACACCTTC. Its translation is CASSHTLTGGDGYTF.

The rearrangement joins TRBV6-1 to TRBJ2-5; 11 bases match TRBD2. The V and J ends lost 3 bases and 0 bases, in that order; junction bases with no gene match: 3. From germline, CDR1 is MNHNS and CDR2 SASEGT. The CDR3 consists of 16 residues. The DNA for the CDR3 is TGTGCCAGCAGTGACCTGACTAGCGGGGACCAAGAGACCCAGTACTTC. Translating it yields CASSDLTSGDQETQYF.